This T cell receptor beta chain was recovered during a study of PD-L1 blockade in urothelial cancer (dated by TCRdb to 2016 to 2017). A note on the overall study: All patients started therapy around 2014 and received atezolizumab 1,200 mg intravenously every 3 weeks. About 85% of the roughly 29 patients were males with bladder-origin urothelial cancer, and about 65% of the roughly 30 reported a prior smoking history. Patients had an ECOG performance status of 0 or 1 and had received between 0 and 3 prior chemotherapy regimens. Blood samples were analyzed 3 weeks after the start of treatment (second dose) and 6 weeks after the start of treatment. A median of about 150,000 T cells and approximately 86,000 unique TCRs was obtained from blood samples, and a median clonality of approximately 0.08 was observed. An exploratory multi-omic analysis was conducted of the somatic, immune and clinical correlates of response to PD-L1 blockade with atezolizumab in urothelial cancer. TCR sequencing covered pretreatment tumor samples and matched, serially collected peripheral blood taken before and after atezolizumab treatment. Durable clinical benefit was defined as a progression-free survival longer than 6 months, and TCR features were additionally tested against progression-free survival and overall survival. Whole exome sequencing and RNA sequencing of pretreatment tumors were performed alongside TCR sequencing in the same patients. Durable clinical benefit was achieved by nine patients and was not achieved by 20 patients. Pretreatment blood TCR-seq was available for about 27 patients, at least one posttreatment blood collection was obtained for some 24 patients, and tumor TCR-seq was available for some 24 patients. On the study overall, not on this receptor specifically: A pretreatment peripheral blood TCR clonality below the median was linked to improved progression-free and overall survival. Small sample size (n ≈ 29) and many exploratory analyses mean the results are intended to be hypothesis-generating. At 3 weeks after the start of treatment, tumor-associated TCR clones in peripheral blood had expanded more in patients with durable benefit (n of about 20, p = 0.022).

This sample's time point label indicates: peripheral blood 6 weeks after treatment start. A cohort of some 29 patients with locally advanced or metastatic urothelial carcinoma, treated at Memorial Sloan Kettering on a trial protocol, was included. Peripheral blood mononuclear cells were collected from each patient pretreatment and during treatment, giving between 1 and 8 total time points per patient. The Qiagen DNeasy Blood extraction kit was used to purify genomic DNA from total PBMCs and tumor samples. PBMCs were collected pretreatment and during treatment and were isolated and stored as previously described. Synthetic TCR analog templates were spiked into each PCR so that absolute template abundance could be estimated from read counts. TCRbeta CDR3 regions were amplified from genomic DNA with bias-controlled V and J gene primers using the immunoSEQ assay. Sequencing of rearranged TCRbeta segments was performed at approximately 20X coverage. For the original study's pipeline: Sequencing errors were corrected by clustering and CDR3s were annotated against IMGT to assign V, D and J genes. Downstream analyses used only productive TCRbeta rearrangements and left out out-of-frame or stop-codon sequences. Clonality was computed as one minus Shannon entropy normalized by the log of the number of unique productive sequences. Fisher's exact test with Benjamini-Hochberg correction, using a cutoff of adjusted p below 0.01, was how clones that differed between time points or between blood and tumor were identified. The table comes from immuneACCESS by way of TCRdb, which keeps in-frame sequences with V and J called. Part of the clones is missing from these tables; in studies checked, under half for an unresolved V gene and the rest for unknown reasons. D and trimming come from the DNA, and the V and J calls and clone size come from that table. Across this sample there are some 40,000 clones, with roughly 89% seen only once. The ten biggest clones cover 6% to 8% of the sample.

In regard to this clone: Its antigen is not yet known. Within one base of it there is no much larger clone, and no base qualities were kept.

The germline ends are 15 bases apart after V is trimmed by 6 bases and J by 7 bases. Based on the germline V gene (reference sequence), the CDR1 and CDR2 sequences are MNHEY and SMNVEV. From the cysteine up to the phenylalanine, the CDR3 has a length of 14 residues. Of the read, only the CDR3 DNA is kept; its 42 bases are in frame from base 1. The sample in question was PBMCs, obtained around atezolizumab (anti-PD-L1) treatment. This receptor was taken from a man between 65 and 79 years old with urothelial cancer. The chain is assembled from TRBV27 and TRBJ1-4; a tentative D match to TRBD1 spans 5 bases. The CDR3 region reads CASSNWGGSEKLFF. The DNA reads as follows: TGTGCCAGCAGCAATTGGGGGGGTAGTGAAAAACTGTTTTTT.